The T cell receptor beta chain under discussion was sequenced for a study of blood T cells in healthy people across ages. Broader study findings: Diversity estimates from one million T cells were considered underestimates. With unsorted PBMCs, a conclusive comparison of naive versus antigen-experienced cells was not possible.

Combining a sample-barcoded 5' primer with a J-beta primer mix, a second PCR ran for roughly 7 to 12 cycles. TCRdb passed the 5' RACE reads through MiXCR, listing each CDR3 protein once. Among about 640,000 distinct CDR3 sequences, roughly 58% were seen once, and the ten largest hold 30% to 45%. With regard to this clonotype: Its target is unknown.

This CDR3 comprises 15 residues. V lost 5 bases and J 7 bases, leaving 18 bases between the germline ends. Germline-derived CDR1 and CDR2 are MNHEY and SVGAGI. Healthy Russian Caucasian donors spanned ages roughly 6 to 100 years. The receptor comes from a man aged 55 to 70 in good health. The chain joins TRBV6-5 to TRBJ2-1; the D gene could be TRBD1 or TRBD2 (5 bases each). The sample taken for sequencing was blood. The CDR3 nucleotides are TGTGCCAGCAGTACCCCCTACGGGGCTTATAATGAGCAGTTCTTC. Translation: CASSTPYGAYNEQFF.